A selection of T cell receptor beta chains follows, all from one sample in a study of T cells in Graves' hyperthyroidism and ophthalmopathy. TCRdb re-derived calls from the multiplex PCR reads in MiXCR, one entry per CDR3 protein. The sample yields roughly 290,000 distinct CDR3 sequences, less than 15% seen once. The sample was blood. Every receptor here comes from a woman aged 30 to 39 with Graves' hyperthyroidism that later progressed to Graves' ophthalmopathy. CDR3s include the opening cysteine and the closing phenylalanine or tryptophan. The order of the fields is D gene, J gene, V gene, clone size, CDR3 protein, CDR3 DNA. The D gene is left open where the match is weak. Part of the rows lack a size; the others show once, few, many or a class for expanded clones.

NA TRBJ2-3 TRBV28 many CASSPPSGTQYF TGTGCCAGCAGCCCTCCAAGTGGTACGCAGTATTTT
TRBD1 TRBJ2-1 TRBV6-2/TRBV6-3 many CASRRPGTGLGEQFF TGTGCCAGCAGACGCCCCGGGACAGGGCTGGGTGAGCAGTTCTTC
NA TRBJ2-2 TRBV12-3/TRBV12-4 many CATMGLAGELFF TGTGCCACCATGGGGCTAGCCGGGGAGCTGTTTTTT
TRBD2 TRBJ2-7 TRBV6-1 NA CASSGTSGREVYEQYF TGTGCCAGCAGTGGGACTAGCGGGAGAGAGGTTTACGAGCAGTACTTC
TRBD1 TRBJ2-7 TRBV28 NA CASRPTGGQGPTKQYF TGTGCCAGCAGACCCACAGGGGGACAGGGGCCTACGAAGCAGTACTTC
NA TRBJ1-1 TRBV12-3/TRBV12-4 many CASSFSGSEAFF TGTGCCAGCAGTTTTAGCGGGAGTGAAGCTTTCTTT
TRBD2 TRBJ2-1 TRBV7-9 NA CASSLDSSGPDNEQFF TGTGCCAGCAGCTTGGATTCTAGCGGACCTGACAATGAGCAGTTCTTC
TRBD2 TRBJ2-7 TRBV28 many CASRRTPSGSYEQYF TGTGCCAGCAGACGAACTCCTAGCGGTTCCTACGAGCAGTACTTC
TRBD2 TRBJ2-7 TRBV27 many CASSLSLAGATYEQYF TGTGCCAGCAGTTTATCACTAGCGGGAGCGACCTACGAGCAGTACTTC
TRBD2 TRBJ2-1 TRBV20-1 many CSAPIRLAGGSEQFF TGCAGTGCTCCAATTCGACTAGCGGGAGGGAGTGAGCAGTTCTTC
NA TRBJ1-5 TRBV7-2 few CASSLVEGGNQPQHF TGTGCCAGCAGCTTAGTGGAGGGGGGCAATCAGCCCCAGCATTTT
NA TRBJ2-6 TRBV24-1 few CATSEGTRTSGANVLTF TGTGCCACCAGTGAAGGCACCCGAACCTCTGGGGCCAACGTCCTGACTTTC
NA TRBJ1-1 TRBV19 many CASRGTWGTEAFF TGTGCCAGTCGCGGGACATGGGGTACTGAAGCTTTCTTT
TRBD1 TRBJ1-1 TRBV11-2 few CASSHSFRGRGAEAFF TGTGCCAGCAGCCACTCCTTCAGGGGGCGTGGAGCTGAAGCTTTCTTT
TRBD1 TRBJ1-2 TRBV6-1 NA CASRSDRGDGYTF TGTGCCAGCAGATCTGACAGGGGGGATGGCTACACCTTC
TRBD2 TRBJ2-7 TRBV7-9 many CASSSSSGNSHEQYF TGTGCCAGCAGTTCGAGTAGCGGGAATAGCCACGAGCAGTACTTC
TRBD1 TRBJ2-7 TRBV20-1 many CSAPGTATTYEQYF TGCAGTGCCCCCGGGACAGCGACAACCTACGAGCAGTACTTC
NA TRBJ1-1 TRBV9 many CASSVADGNTEAFF TGTGCCAGCAGCGTAGCGGACGGGAACACTGAAGCTTTCTTT
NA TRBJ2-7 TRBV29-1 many CSVELPEEGYEQYF TGCAGCGTTGAACTCCCGGAGGAAGGCTACGAGCAGTACTTC
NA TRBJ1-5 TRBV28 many CASSLTAYSNQPQHF TGTGCCAGCAGTTTGACAGCTTATAGCAATCAGCCCCAGCATTTT
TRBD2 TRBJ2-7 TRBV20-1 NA CSARDRLLAGTPGGEGGYEQYF TGCAGTGCTAGAGATCGTCTACTAGCGGGAACTCCCGGGGGCGAGGGTGGCTACGAGCAGTACTTC
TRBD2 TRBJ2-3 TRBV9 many CASSGPGTRSTDTQYF TGTGCCAGCAGTGGACCCGGGACTAGAAGTACAGATACGCAGTATTTT
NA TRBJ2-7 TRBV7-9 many CASSTDRSYEQYF TGTGCCAGCAGCACAGACAGATCCTACGAGCAGTACTTC
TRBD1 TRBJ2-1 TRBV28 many CASSFPRGPPNEQFF TGTGCCAGCAGTTTCCCCAGGGGGCCCCCTAATGAGCAGTTCTTC
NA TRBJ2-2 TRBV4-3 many CASSQEGGSNTGELFF TGCGCCAGCAGCCAAGAAGGAGGGTCGAACACCGGGGAGCTGTTTTTT
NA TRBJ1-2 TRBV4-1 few CASSQVGAANYGYTF TGCGCCAGCAGCCAAGTCGGCGCTGCTAACTATGGCTACACCTTC
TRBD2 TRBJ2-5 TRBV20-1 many CSASGAGTKQETQYF TGCAGTGCTAGCGGGGCTGGGACTAAACAAGAGACCCAGTACTTC
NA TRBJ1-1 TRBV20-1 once CSARQVNTEAFF TGCAGTGCTAGGCAAGTGAACACTGAAGCTTTCTTT
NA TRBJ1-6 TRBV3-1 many CASSHRQITTSPLHF TGTGCCAGCAGCCATCGGCAGATCACCACTTCACCCCTCCACTTT
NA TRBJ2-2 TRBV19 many CASTWGSTNTGELFF TGTGCCAGTACTTGGGGCAGCACGAACACCGGGGAGCTGTTTTTT
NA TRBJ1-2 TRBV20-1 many CSADSKANYGYTF TGCAGTGCTGACAGTAAAGCTAACTATGGCTACACCTTC
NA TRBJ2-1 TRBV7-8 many CASSLDAYHNEQFF TGTGCCAGCAGCTTAGATGCATACCACAATGAGCAGTTCTTC
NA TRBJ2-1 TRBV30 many CAWSVGVGGVGYNEQFF TGTGCCTGGAGTGTAGGTGTGGGGGGAGTGGGTTACAATGAGCAGTTCTTC
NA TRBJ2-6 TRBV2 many CARERGANVLTF TGTGCCAGGGAGAGGGGGGCCAACGTCCTGACTTTC
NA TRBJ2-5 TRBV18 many CASSPGQETQYF TGTGCCAGCTCACCAGGACAAGAGACCCAGTACTTC
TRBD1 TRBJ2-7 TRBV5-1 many CASSSRGGQGLSYEQYF TGCGCCAGCAGCTCGCGCGGGGGACAGGGGCTCTCCTACGAGCAGTACTTC
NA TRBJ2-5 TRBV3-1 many CASSQDPIRETQYF TGTGCCAGCAGCCAAGATCCGATTCGAGAGACCCAGTACTTC
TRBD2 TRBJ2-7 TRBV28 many CASSLASGSKYEQYF TGTGCCAGCAGTTTAGCTAGCGGGAGTAAGTACGAGCAGTACTTC
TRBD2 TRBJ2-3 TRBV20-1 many CSARRGIAGESDTQYF TGCAGTGCTAGGAGGGGAATAGCGGGAGAGTCAGATACGCAGTATTTT
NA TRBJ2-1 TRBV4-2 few CASSQIGEGLLNEQFF TGTGCCAGCAGCCAAATTGGTGAGGGGCTCCTTAATGAGCAGTTCTTC
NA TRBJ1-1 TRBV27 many CASSAGTSPSEAFF TGTGCCAGCAGTGCCGGGACCTCCCCAAGTGAAGCTTTCTTT
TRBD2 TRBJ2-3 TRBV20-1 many CSANVGLVSDTQYF TGCAGTGCTAACGTAGGACTAGTATCAGATACGCAGTATTTT
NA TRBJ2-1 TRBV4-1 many CASSQVPGNLAEQFF TGCGCCAGCAGCCAAGTTCCGGGAAATCTCGCTGAGCAGTTCTTC
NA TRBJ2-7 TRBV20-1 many CSALGRGTYEQYF TGCAGTGCTTTGGGGCGGGGCACCTACGAGCAGTACTTC
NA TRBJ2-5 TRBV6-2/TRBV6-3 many CASIPGPLGEETQYF TGTGCCAGCATCCCGGGCCCACTGGGAGAAGAGACCCAGTACTTC
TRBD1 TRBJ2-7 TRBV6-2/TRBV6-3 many CASSTGGRTSYEQYF TGTGCCAGCAGTACAGGGGGCCGCACCTCCTACGAGCAGTACTTC
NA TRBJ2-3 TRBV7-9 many CASSLKGGPDTQYF TGTGCCAGCAGCTTAAAGGGGGGCCCAGATACGCAGTATTTT
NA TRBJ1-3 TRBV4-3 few CASSQDQGFGNTIYF TGCGCCAGCAGCCAAGATCAAGGGTTTGGAAACACCATATATTTT
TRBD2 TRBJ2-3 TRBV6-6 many CASSYGTRADTQYF TGTGCCAGCAGTTACGGGACTAGGGCAGATACGCAGTATTTT
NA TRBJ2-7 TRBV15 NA CATSRDREWSEQYF TGTGCCACCAGCAGAGATAGAGAATGGAGCGAGCAGTACTTC
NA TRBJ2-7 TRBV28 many CASSSSQEAYEQYF TGTGCCAGCAGTTCCTCTCAGGAGGCCTACGAGCAGTACTTC
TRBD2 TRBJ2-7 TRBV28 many CASSSWTSGTYEQYF TGTGCCAGCAGTTCGTGGACTAGCGGAACCTACGAGCAGTACTTC
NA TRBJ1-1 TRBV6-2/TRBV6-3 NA CASSYSRGGGEAFF TGTGCCAGCAGTTACTCTCGCGGGGGGGGTGAAGCTTTCTTT
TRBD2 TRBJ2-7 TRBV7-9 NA CVSSLGLAGDEQYF TGTGTCAGCAGCTTAGGCCTAGCGGGAGACGAGCAGTACTTC
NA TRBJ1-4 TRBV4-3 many CASSRGGGNEKLFF TGCGCCAGCAGCAGGGGCGGTGGTAATGAAAAACTGTTTTTT
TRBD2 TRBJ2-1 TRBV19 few CASSSYGGGDNEQFF TGTGCCAGTAGTTCGTACGGCGGGGGAGACAATGAGCAGTTCTTC